This T cell receptor beta chain was recorded in a study of PD-L1 blockade in urothelial cancer. Study-level background: Prior exposure to chemotherapy in patients amounted to 0 to 3 regimens received. Blood analysis took place 3 weeks (second dose) and 6 weeks after treatment start.

Synthetic TCR analog templates were spiked into each PCR. Generated by immunoSEQ multiplex PCR, the TCRdb table keeps only in-frame clones and is missing some. The sample lists more than 95,000 clones, 86% occurring once. The time point was: peripheral blood 6 weeks after treatment start. Patients were diagnosed with urothelial carcinoma, either locally advanced or metastatic. This clone was found a few times. The receptor was derived from a man aged 50 to 60 with urothelial cancer. The specimen was PBMCs, collected around atezolizumab (anti-PD-L1) treatment.

In DNA, the CDR3 is TGTGCCAGCAGTTCCCCCAGCGGATCCGGGGAGCTGTTTTTT. Its protein product is CASSSPSGSGELFF. The J gene is TRBJ2-2, the V gene TRBV28, with D perhaps matching TRBD2 (5 bases). Germline loops: CDR1 MDHEN, CDR2 SYDVKM. The CDR3 consists of 14 residues. V was trimmed by 4 bases and J by 6 bases, leaving 12 bases between them.